The 29 T cell receptor beta chains below all came from one sample that was sequenced in a study of post-analysis software for immune sequencing data (dated by TCRdb to between 2015 and 2016). Points the paper makes about the study in general: Patients showed significantly higher frequencies than controls for roughly five TRBV segments, among them TRBV5-6, TRBV5-1 and TRBV20-1.

The library came from PCR. Data came from an Illumina HiSeq 2500. To reduce PCR and sequencing biases, unique molecular identifiers were incorporated into the TCR beta cDNA libraries. TCRdb cleaned the public reads at Q25 with fastp, built clones with MiXCR and kept in-frame beta chains. Rows matching on CDR3 protein sequence are summarized as one entry with the most common DNA and genes. In all, the sample holds about 430,000 distinct CDR3 sequences, and 39% of those were seen once. About 7.6% of the sample rests with the top ten. The antigens of these receptors remain unknown. Material for sequencing was blood. The receptors here all came from a girl aged 2-10 years with multiple sclerosis.

The table lists this clonotype with a few counts. The CDR3, as DNA: TGTGCCAGCAGTTACCGTACCCGCGGGATTAGCTCCTACAATGAGCAGTTCTTC. This translates into CASSYRTRGISSYNEQFF. The rearrangement links TRBV6-5 to TRBJ2-1, with D possibly TRBD2 on 6 matching bases. The CDR3 loop spans 18 amino acids. CDR1 and CDR2 (germline): MNHEY, SVGAGI. The germline V and J ends were trimmed by 2 bases and 0 bases, with 17 bases remaining between them.

This clonotype was seen a handful of times. The rearrangement uses TRBV28 and TRBJ2-3; D possibly uses TRBD1 or TRBD2 (5 bases each). The germline CDR1 and CDR2 sequences are MDHEN and SYDVKM. This CDR3 has 16 residues. Deletions cut 6 bases from V and 7 bases from J, with 23 bases between. This CDR3 is CASSLSGTQVVYTQYF. The CDR3 region has the DNA TGTGCCAGCAGCCTATCCGGGACCCAGGTAGTATATACGCAGTATTTT.

This chain connects TRBV27 to TRBJ2-7; 12 bases map to TRBD2. Germline trimming cut 7 bases from V and 4 bases from J; bases unmatched to any gene: 14. CDR1 is MNHEY, CDR2 SMNVEV, per germline (reference sequence). The CDR3 runs 17 residues. DNA for the CDR3: TGTGCCAGCAACCCCGGGACTAGCGGGCCTCAAGGGTACGAGCAGTACTTC. This translates into CASNPGTSGPQGYEQYF.

This sequence joins TRBV7-2 and TRBJ2-5, with 7 bases identical to TRBD2. Germline CDR1 and CDR2: SGHTA and FQGNSA. The CDR3 sequence is 14 residues long. V lost 5 bases to trimming and J lost 11 bases; unmatched junction nucleotides: 14. The CDR3 sequence: CASSATGLEDEQYF. CDR3 nucleotides: TGTGCCAGCAGCGCCACTGGACTAGAGGATGAGCAGTACTTC.

This clonotype has a handful of counts. The chain has TRBV20-1 and TRBJ2-3; either TRBD1 or TRBD2 may fit D (6 bases each). Germline CDR1 and CDR2: DFQATT and SNEGSKA (reference sequence). The CDR3 has 13 residues. Between the trimmed V and J ends, which lost 2 bases and 4 bases, there was a span of 10 bases. CDR3 bases: TGCAGTGCTAGACTCGGGGGCGCAGATACGCAGTATTTT. Its protein product is CSARLGGADTQYF.

The CDR3 region is CASSLVSGTPYEQYF. In DNA form, the CDR3 reads TGTGCCAGCAGCTTAGTGTCAGGGACTCCCTACGAGCAGTACTTC. The chain is built from TRBV7-2 and TRBJ2-7, with a tentative D call TRBD2 (6 bases). The CDR3 is 15 amino acids. Germline CDR1 is SGHTA and CDR2 is FQGNSA. The V end was cut by 1 base, the J end by 2 bases, with 12 bases between.

The DNA for the CDR3 is TGTGCCAGCAGTTTCGAGAAGAACACTGAAGCTTTCTTT. Protein sequence: CASSFEKNTEAFF. The chain employs TRBV12-3 or TRBV12-4 and TRBJ1-1; D gene unclear. The CDR3 contains 13 residues. V lost 3 bases and J 1 base, leaving 6 bases between the germline ends.

This chain uses TRBV29-1 with TRBJ2-7, with D unresolved. Trimming took off 4 bases at V and 2 bases at J, with 9 bases between the two ends. Looked up from germline, CDR1 is SQVTM and CDR2 is ANQGSEA. This CDR3 has 12 amino acids. For the CDR3, the DNA is TGCAGCGTTGGTTACAGACCCTACGAGCAGTACTTC. Amino acids: CSVGYRPYEQYF.

This clonotype was detected only a few times. The V and J genes are TRBV29-1 and TRBJ2-1; 15 positions match TRBD2. The germline V gene encodes CDR1 SQVTM and CDR2 ANQGSEA. CDR3 size: 16 residues. The V segment lost 1 base and the J segment 5 bases; nucleotides outside the gene matches: 3. The CDR3 bases are TGCAGCGTTGAAGGGACTAGCGGGAGGGCCCACAATGAGCAGTTCTTC. Translated, it gives CSVEGTSGRAHNEQFF.

The gene calls are TRBV7-8 and TRBJ2-5; possible D gene TRBD1, 5 bases. The CDR3 length is 14 residues. The germline gives CDR1 SGHVS, CDR2 FQNEAQ. V lost 7 bases, J lost 4 bases, and 16 bases lay in between. The DNA of the CDR3 is TGTGCCAGCACCCCTTCCCCAGGGTCAGAGACCCAGTACTTC. It encodes CASTPSPGSETQYF.

This clonotype has only one observation. This chain joins TRBV6-1 and TRBJ2-3, with a weak D call TRBD2 (7 bases). CDR1 is MNHNS, CDR2 SASEGT, per germline. The CDR3 has 17 residues. V gave up 6 bases and J gave up 0 bases, with 19 bases separating them. CDR3 amino acids: CASSHFVAGASTDTQYF. In nucleotides, the CDR3 is TGTGCCAGCAGCCATTTCGTGGCGGGGGCTAGCACAGATACGCAGTATTTT.

In its sample, this clonotype was seen a few times. The gene calls are TRBV10-3 and TRBJ2-3; perhaps TRBD2 as D (5 bases). The CDR3 has 12 amino acids. V lost 7 bases, J lost 1 base, and 6 bases lay in between. Looked up from germline, CDR1 is ENHRY and CDR2 is SYGVKD. The CDR3 loop is CAIKGGTDTQYF. In DNA form, the CDR3 reads TGTGCCATCAAGGGAGGCACAGATACGCAGTATTTT.

This clonotype was seen more than once but under ten times. This chain joins TRBV4-3 and TRBJ2-3; 7 positions match TRBD2. The ends lost 10 bases at V and 3 bases at J; junction bases unmatched: 7. Germline V gene lookup returns CDR1 LGHNA and CDR2 YSLEER. CDR3 size: 13 residues. Here the CDR3 DNA reads TGCGCCACTCGGGAGGTGGGGACAGATACGCAGTATTTT. Protein sequence: CATREVGTDTQYF.

J is TRBJ2-7 and V is TRBV4-1; maybe TRBD1 (5 bases). Germline CDR1 MGHRA, CDR2 YSYEKL. The CDR3 has 15 residues. V dropped 0 bases and J dropped 3 bases, with 12 bases sitting between them. CDR3 sequence: CASSQDPRTSYEQYF. CDR3 DNA: TGCGCCAGCAGCCAAGATCCGCGGACAAGCTACGAGCAGTACTTC.

This clonotype was counted a few times. The V gene is TRBV24-1, the J gene TRBJ2-1; D tentatively fits TRBD1 or TRBD2 (5 bases each). This CDR3 region has 17 residues. The germline gives CDR1 KGHDR, CDR2 SFDVKD. V lost 7 bases to trimming and J lost 7 bases, with 25 bases between them. The CDR3: CATSAADIYEGENEQFF. CDR3 DNA: TGTGCCACCAGCGCTGCGGACATCTATGAGGGTGAGAATGAGCAGTTCTTC.

The rearrangement links TRBV7-2 to TRBJ2-1, with TRBD2 identical over 7 bases. Per germline, CDR1 SGHTA and CDR2 FQGNSA. This CDR3 contains 15 residues. The J segment lost 3 bases and the V segment lost 4 bases, leaving 6 bases of the junction unmatched. CDR3 in DNA: TGTGCCAGCAGCTGGGGACTACCCGTCTACAATGAGCAGTTCTTC. Translated, it gives CASSWGLPVYNEQFF.

This clonotype was counted once. The chain has TRBV20-1 and TRBJ2-7; no clear D. The J call could be wrong; TRBJ2-5 is a better fit for the DNA end. Germline CDR1 reads DFQATT; CDR2 reads SNEGSKA (reference sequence). The CDR3 contains 14 residues. CDR3 bases: TGCAGTGCTAGAGATCCCACTTTATGGAGGACCCAGTACTTC. The encoded protein is CSARDPTLWRTQYF.

In the case of this clonotype: Since the CDR3 does not end with the conserved phenylalanine or tryptophan, this likely comes from a read error. The chain is built from TRBV6-5 and TRBJ1-2; unclear D gene. This CDR3 has 13 amino acids. From germline, CDR1 is MNHEY and CDR2 SVGAGI. V lost 0 bases and J 2 bases, leaving 4 bases between the germline ends. The DNA for the CDR3 is TGTGCCAGCAGTTACTCGGGGAACTATGGCTACACCTGC. This sequence encodes CASSYSGNYGYTC.

This rearrangement joins TRBV5-1 to TRBJ2-5, with 9 bases fitting TRBD1. Trimming cost V 1 base and J 2 bases; bases outside gene matches: 3. The V gene's germline CDR1 is SGHRS and CDR2 YFSETQ. The CDR3 runs to 15 residues. DNA for the CDR3: TGCGCCAGCAGCTTGACAGGGGGCGGGCAAGAGACCCAGTACTTC. Encoded protein: CASSLTGGGQETQYF.

The chain couples TRBV14 to TRBJ2-1, with D perhaps TRBD2 (5 bases). CDR3 length: 15 residues. CDR1 and CDR2 (germline): SGHDN, FVKESK. The V end was cut by 3 bases, the J end by 2 bases, with 11 bases between. The CDR3 coding sequence is TGTGCCAGCAGCCAGACTAACCTACCCTACAATGAGCAGTTCTTC. Amino acid sequence: CASSQTNLPYNEQFF.

This clonotype was seen only a few times. The chain carries TRBV20-1 and TRBJ1-1; D remains ambiguous. The germline CDR1 and CDR2 sequences are DFQATT and SNEGSKA (reference sequence). Deletions cut 5 bases from V and 0 bases from J, with 10 bases between. The length of the CDR3 is 13 residues. CDR3 nucleotide sequence: TGCAGTGCTGTTAGGTGGATGAACACTGAAGCTTTCTTT. This gives the protein CSAVRWMNTEAFF.

This chain uses TRBV29-1 with TRBJ2-5; D gene uncertain. The V gene's germline CDR1 is SQVTM and CDR2 ANQGSEA. The V gene lost 3 bases and the J gene lost 2 bases, with 13 bases spanning the gap. This CDR3 has 14 amino acids. CDR3 residues: CSVESPILQETQYF. DNA for the CDR3: TGCAGCGTTGAGTCGCCAATTCTTCAAGAGACCCAGTACTTC.

This clonotype came up a few times. The chain employs TRBV2 and TRBJ2-7; 7 bases align to TRBD2. The junction had 5 bases not matched to a gene; V was cut back by 6 bases and J by 3 bases. The CDR3 is 13 amino acids. The germline V gene has CDR1 SNHLY and CDR2 FYNNEI. The CDR3 protein is CASRPTGGYEQYF. In DNA, the CDR3 is TGTGCCAGCAGGCCCACGGGGGGCTACGAGCAGTACTTC.

The chain carries TRBV15 and TRBJ2-3; 7 bases fit TRBD1. Germline V gene lookup returns CDR1 LNHNV and CDR2 YYDKDF (reference sequence). V lost 4 bases, J lost 5 bases, and 3 bases stayed unmatched. The CDR3 runs 13 residues. DNA of the CDR3: TGTGCCACCAGCAAGACAGGGTTAGATACGCAGTATTTT. Residues: CATSKTGLDTQYF. Full variable domain (remainder filled in from reference TRBV15 and TRBJ2-3): DAMVIQNPRYQVTQFGKPVTLSCSQTLNHNVMYWYQQKSSQAPKLLFHYYDKDFNNEADTPDNFQSRRPNTSFCFLDIRSPGLGDTAMYLCATSKTGLDTQYFGPGTRLTVL.

The V call is TRBV6-5, the J call TRBJ1-1; no reliable D call. The CDR3 length is 13 residues. Trimming took 6 bases from V and 4 from J, leaving 12 bases between them. CDR1 and CDR2 from the germline V gene are MNHEY and SVGAGI. Here the CDR3 reads CASRYTLTTEAFF. The CDR3 DNA follows: TGTGCCAGCAGGTACACACTTACCACTGAAGCTTTCTTT.

There are many counts of this clonotype. The rearrangement joins TRBV5-5 to TRBJ2-1, with D tentatively TRBD1 (6 bases). The CDR3 spans 15 residues. Per germline, CDR1 SGHKS and CDR2 YYEKEE (reference sequence). V was shortened by 3 bases and J by 4 bases, with 14 bases between the two germline ends. The CDR3 DNA is TGTGCCAGCAGCTCCTCCGGGACAACATACAATGAGCAGTTCTTC. Amino acid sequence: CASSSSGTTYNEQFF.

The gene calls are TRBV5-6 and TRBJ2-1; 11 nucleotides align to TRBD2. Losses at the gene ends were 0 bases for V and 4 bases for J; bases not matched to a gene: 9. The germline V gene encodes CDR1 SGHDT and CDR2 YYEEEE. This CDR3 comprises 18 residues. Here the CDR3 reads CASSLGASGGIGYNEQFF. The CDR3 DNA sequence: TGTGCCAGCAGCTTGGGGGCTAGCGGGGGGATTGGGTACAATGAGCAGTTCTTC.

There are a few counts of this clonotype. The chain joins TRBV20-1 to TRBJ2-7; TRBD2 might be the D (6 bases). Germline V gene lookup returns CDR1 DFQATT and CDR2 SNEGSKA (reference sequence). The CDR3 is 14 residues long. The V and J ends lost 7 bases and 3 bases respectively, with 19 bases between them. The CDR3 region is CSGGVAGRDYEQYF. The CDR3 DNA sequence: TGCAGTGGGGGGGTCGCTGGGAGAGACTACGAGCAGTACTTC.

This chain links TRBV10-3 with TRBJ2-7; D is perhaps TRBD1 (6 bases). Trimming took 10 bases from V and 4 from J, leaving 17 bases between them. CDR3 size: 13 residues. From germline, CDR1 is ENHRY and CDR2 SYGVKD. DNA for the CDR3: TGTGCCACCTCCGGAACAGGGCCTTACGAGCAGTACTTC. Its translation: CATSGTGPYEQYF.